A selection of T cell receptor beta chains follows, all from one sample in a study of cytomegalovirus exposure and HLA in healthy donors. Sequenced by immunoSEQ multiplex PCR; TCRdb stores in-frame clones only, minus some. The profile covers 75,000 to 80,000 clones, with approximately 81% appearing a single time and around 8.9% taken by the ten largest. The material sequenced was PBMCs. The receptors were gathered from a woman between 35 and 50 years old in good health and CMV-seropositive. Each CDR3 is given with its conserved first and last residue. Fields, in order: clone size, D gene, V gene, J gene, CDR3 protein, CDR3 DNA. D genes are given only for firm matches. Rows give clone size only sometimes, using once, few, many, or a class for an expanded clone.

-	TRBD1	TRBV11-1	TRBJ1-2	CASSPGQGGGYTF	TGTGCCAGCAGCCCAGGACAGGGAGGTGGCTACACCTTC
medium-sized	-	TRBV6-1	TRBJ1-2	CASSERGSLGYGYTF	TGTGCCAGCAGTGAAAGGGGAAGTCTGGGCTATGGCTACACCTTC
once	-	TRBV28	TRBJ2-7	CASSSAREQYF	TGTGCCAGCAGTTCGGCGAGGGAGCAGTACTTC
-	-	TRBV18	TRBJ1-2	CASSPPSYGYTF	TGTGCCAGCTCACCACCCAGCTATGGCTACACCTTC
-	-	TRBV2	TRBJ2-3	CASRALWGPHSTDTQYF	TGTGCCAGCAGGGCTTTGTGGGGGCCGCACTCCACAGATACGCAGTATTTT
-	TRBD2	TRBV29-1	TRBJ2-3	CSASAGELTDTQYF	TGCAGCGCTTCCGCGGGGGAACTCACAGATACGCAGTATTTT
few	-	TRBV5-4	TRBJ2-7	CASIRNAGSDEQYF	TGTGCCAGCATCAGAAATGCGGGGTCCGACGAGCAGTACTTC
-	-	TRBV6-5	TRBJ1-1	CASSVEPGLYTEAFF	TGTGCCAGCAGTGTGGAACCCGGGTTGTACACTGAAGCTTTCTTT
-	-	TRBV4-1	TRBJ2-6	CASSQDFGAGANVLTF	TGCGCCAGCAGCCAAGATTTCGGGGCTGGGGCCAACGTCCTGACTTTC
-	TRBD2	TRBV5-1	TRBJ2-5	CASSYASGEVIQETQYF	TGCGCCAGCAGCTACGCTAGCGGGGAAGTAATCCAAGAGACCCAGTACTTC
-	TRBD1	TRBV6-6	TRBJ1-4	CASSPRQGREEKLFF	TGTGCCAGCAGTCCCCGACAGGGAAGAGAGGAAAAACTGTTTTTT
-	-	TRBV7-8	TRBJ1-1	CASSLWLEAFF	TGTGCCAGCAGCTTATGGCTTGAAGCTTTCTTT
-	TRBD1	TRBV4-3	TRBJ2-7	CASSRDRGPLYEQYF	TGCGCCAGCAGCCGGGACAGGGGCCCCCTCTACGAGCAGTACTTC
-	TRBD1	TRBV2	TRBJ1-2	CASSLGTGTEGYTF	TGTGCCAGCAGTCTTGGGACAGGGACCGAAGGCTACACCTTC
-	TRBD1	TRBV28	TRBJ2-7	CASSTGQGAFEQYF	TGTGCCAGCAGTACGGGACAGGGGGCGTTCGAGCAGTACTTC
-	-	TRBV7-6	TRBJ2-7	CASSPGWQGYEQYF	TGTGCCAGCAGCCCGGGGTGGCAGGGGTACGAGCAGTACTTC
-	-	TRBV28	TRBJ1-2	CASSRGRGAYGYTF	TGTGCCAGCAGTCGCGGGAGGGGCGCTTATGGCTACACCTTC
-	TRBD1	TRBV7-6	TRBJ1-3	CASSGTGTGFGNTIYF	TGTGCCAGCAGCGGTACCGGGACAGGGTTCGGAAACACCATATATTTT
few	-	TRBV7-2	TRBJ1-1	CASSLALYRNTEAFF	TGTGCCAGCAGCTTAGCGTTGTACAGAAACACTGAAGCTTTCTTT
-	-	TRBV6-6	TRBJ2-3	CATQEGWRAGDTQYF	TGTGCCACCCAAGAAGGTTGGAGGGCTGGAGATACGCAGTATTTT
-	TRBD1	TRBV6-1	TRBJ1-6	CASSEQFTGTGYSPLHF	TGTGCCAGCAGTGAACAATTTACCGGGACAGGGTATTCACCCCTCCACTTT
-	TRBD1	TRBV6-1	TRBJ1-6	CASSEGQGNSPLHF	TGTGCCAGCAGTGAGGGACAGGGTAATTCACCCCTCCACTTT
-	-	TRBV28	TRBJ1-2	CASSWGRGGYTF	TGTGCCAGCAGTTGGGGTAGGGGAGGCTACACCTTC
once	TRBD1	TRBV6-5	TRBJ2-7	CASSYGTGPLSEQYF	TGTGCCAGCAGTTACGGGACAGGGCCTCTTTCCGAGCAGTACTTC
-	TRBD1	TRBV5-4	TRBJ2-4	CASSPRTGVVNIQYF	TGTGCCAGCAGTCCGAGGACAGGGGTGGTAAACATTCAGTACTTC
-	-	TRBV7-8	TRBJ2-7	CASTFTAAGYEQYF	TGTGCCAGCACCTTTACGGCCGCGGGCTACGAGCAGTACTTC
-	-	TRBV6-6	TRBJ1-1	CASSYSNGHAFF	TGTGCCAGCAGTTACTCGAATGGGCACGCTTTCTTT
-	TRBD2	TRBV19	TRBJ2-5	CASSIIAGGLKTQYF	TGTGCCAGTAGTATCATAGCGGGGGGGCTGAAGACCCAGTACTTC
-	TRBD1	TRBV7-9	TRBJ1-6	CASRMYRGQFGNSPLHF	TGTGCCAGCAGAATGTACAGGGGGCAGTTTGGTAATTCACCCCTCCACTTT
-	-	TRBV29-1	TRBJ2-2	CSVALSNTGELFF	TGCAGCGTTGCACTTTCGAACACCGGGGAGCTGTTTTTT
-	-	TRBV6-4	TRBJ2-3	CASSEGTSTDTQYF	TGTGCCAGCAGTGAAGGGACTAGCACAGATACGCAGTATTTT
-	-	TRBV27	TRBJ1-5	CASSLFKGGLQPQHF	TGTGCCAGCAGTTTATTTAAGGGAGGGTTGCAGCCCCAGCATTTT
-	-	TRBV2	TRBJ1-4	CASVVTTNEKLFF	TGTGCCAGCGTAGTAACAACTAATGAAAAACTGTTTTTT
-	-	TRBV5-4	TRBJ2-5	CASSPPDRPSETQYF	TGTGCCAGCAGCCCGCCAGACAGACCATCGGAGACCCAGTACTTC
-	-	TRBV5-1	TRBJ2-5	CASSLGAETQYF	TGCGCCAGCAGCTTGGGGGCCGAGACCCAGTACTTC
-	TRBD1	TRBV5-1	TRBJ2-1	CASSLDGQGETEQFF	TGCGCCAGCAGCTTGGACGGACAGGGGGAGACTGAGCAGTTCTTC
-	-	TRBV6-1	TRBJ2-2	CASSEVAGNTGELFF	TGTGCCAGCAGTGAAGTGGCGGGGAACACCGGGGAGCTGTTTTTT
few	TRBD1	TRBV6-1	TRBJ1-1	CASKTGINTEAFF	TGTGCCAGCAAGACAGGGATCAACACTGAAGCTTTCTTT
-	-	TRBV6-5	TRBJ2-2	CASREVANTGELFF	TGTGCCAGCAGAGAGGTTGCGAACACCGGGGAGCTGTTTTTT
-	-	TRBV19	TRBJ2-7	CASSRDNYEQYF	TGTGCCAGTAGTAGGGACAACTACGAGCAGTACTTC
-	TRBD2	TRBV5-1	TRBJ2-1	CASSLVLASGGLYNEQFF	TGCGCCAGCAGCTTGGTGTTGGCTAGCGGGGGGCTCTACAATGAGCAGTTCTTC
-	-	TRBV19	TRBJ1-6	CASTTQGGDNSPLHF	TGTGCCAGTACCACCCAGGGAGGAGATAATTCACCCCTCCACTTT
-	TRBD2	TRBV5-1	TRBJ2-5	CASSPTGLAGGQETQYF	TGCGCCAGCAGCCCCACGGGACTAGCGGGGGGGCAAGAGACCCAGTACTTC
-	TRBD1	TRBV9	TRBJ1-6	CASSVDRGNSPLHF	TGTGCCAGCAGCGTCGACAGGGGTAATTCACCCCTCCACTTT
once	TRBD2	TRBV27	TRBJ2-2	CASSPFVAGVNTGELFF	TGTGCTAGCAGTCCTTTTGTAGCGGGGGTAAACACCGGGGAGCTGTTTTTT
-	TRBD1	TRBV27	TRBJ1-1	CASSLRDRGLSFF	TGTGCCAGCAGTTTACGGGACAGGGGATTGTCTTTCTTT
-	-	TRBV7-2	TRBJ1-4	CASSLGQIEKLFF	TGTGCCAGCAGCTTAGGGCAAATTGAAAAACTGTTTTTT
once	-	TRBV5-4	TRBJ1-1	CASSPGGRGGTEAFF	TGTGCCAGCAGCCCTGGGGGTCGGGGGGGGACTGAAGCTTTCTTT